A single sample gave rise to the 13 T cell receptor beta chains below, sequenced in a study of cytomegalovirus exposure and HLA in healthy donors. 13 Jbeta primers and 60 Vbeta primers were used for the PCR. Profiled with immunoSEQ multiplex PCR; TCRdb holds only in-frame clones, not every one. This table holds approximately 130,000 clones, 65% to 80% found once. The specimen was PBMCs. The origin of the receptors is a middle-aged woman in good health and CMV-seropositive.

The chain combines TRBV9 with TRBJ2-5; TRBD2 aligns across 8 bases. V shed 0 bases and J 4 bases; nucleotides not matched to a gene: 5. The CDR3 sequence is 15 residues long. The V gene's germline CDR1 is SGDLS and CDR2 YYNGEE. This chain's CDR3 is CASSVEAAGVETQYF. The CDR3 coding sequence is TGTGCCAGCAGCGTAGAGGCAGCGGGAGTAGAGACCCAGTACTTC. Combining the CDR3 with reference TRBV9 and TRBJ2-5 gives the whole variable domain DSGVTQTPKHLITATGQRVTLRCSPRSGDLSVYWYQQSLDQGLQFLIQYYNGEERAKGNILERFSAQQFPDLHSELNLSSLELGDSALYFCASSVEAAGVETQYFGPGTRLLVL.

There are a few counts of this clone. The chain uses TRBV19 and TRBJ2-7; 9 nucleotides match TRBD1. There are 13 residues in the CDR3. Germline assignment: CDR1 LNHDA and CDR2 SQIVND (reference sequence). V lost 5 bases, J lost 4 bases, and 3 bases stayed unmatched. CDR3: CASSPGTGYEQYF. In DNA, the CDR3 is TGTGCCAGTAGTCCCGGGACAGGGTACGAGCAGTACTTC. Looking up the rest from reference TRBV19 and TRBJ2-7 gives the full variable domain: DGGITQSPKYLFRKEGQNVTLSCEQNLNHDAMYWYRQDPGQGLRLIYYSQIVNDFQKGDIAEGYSVSREKKESFPLTVTSAQKNPTAFYLCASSPGTGYEQYFGPGTRLTVT.

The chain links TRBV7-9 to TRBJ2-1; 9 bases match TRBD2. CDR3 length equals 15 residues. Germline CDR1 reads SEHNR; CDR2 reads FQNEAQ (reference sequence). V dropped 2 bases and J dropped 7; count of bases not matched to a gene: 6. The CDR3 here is CASSLQRGAGNEQFF. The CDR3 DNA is TGTGCCAGCAGCTTACAGCGGGGGGCAGGGAATGAGCAGTTCTTC.

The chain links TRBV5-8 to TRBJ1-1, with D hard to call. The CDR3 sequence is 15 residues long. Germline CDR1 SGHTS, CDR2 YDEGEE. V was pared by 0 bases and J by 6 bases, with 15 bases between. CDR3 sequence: CASSLGTTRVAEAFF. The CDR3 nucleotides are TGTGCCAGCAGCTTGGGAACCACTAGGGTCGCTGAAGCTTTCTTT.

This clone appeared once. The CDR3 DNA reads TGTGCCAGCAGTAGGACAGAAAGAACCTATGGCTACACCTTC. It is translated as CASSRTERTYGYTF. The chain is built from TRBV6-5 and TRBJ1-2; a weak D match, TRBD1 (6 bases). The germline V gene has CDR1 MNHEY and CDR2 SVGAGI. The V and J ends lost 5 bases and 4 bases respectively, with 14 bases between them. The CDR3 runs 14 residues.

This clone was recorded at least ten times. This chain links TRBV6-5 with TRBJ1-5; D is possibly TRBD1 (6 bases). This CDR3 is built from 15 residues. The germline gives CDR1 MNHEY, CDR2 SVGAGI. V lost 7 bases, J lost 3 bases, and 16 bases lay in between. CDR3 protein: CASMWGLEANQPQHF. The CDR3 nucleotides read TGTGCCAGCATGTGGGGGCTAGAGGCCAATCAGCCCCAGCATTTT.

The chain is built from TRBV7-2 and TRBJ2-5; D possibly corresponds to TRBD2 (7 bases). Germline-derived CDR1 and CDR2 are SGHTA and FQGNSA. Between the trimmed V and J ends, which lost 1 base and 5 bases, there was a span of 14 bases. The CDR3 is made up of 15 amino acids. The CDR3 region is CASSLVARGGETQYF. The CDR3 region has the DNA TGTGCCAGCAGCTTAGTTGCCAGGGGAGGGGAGACCCAGTACTTC.

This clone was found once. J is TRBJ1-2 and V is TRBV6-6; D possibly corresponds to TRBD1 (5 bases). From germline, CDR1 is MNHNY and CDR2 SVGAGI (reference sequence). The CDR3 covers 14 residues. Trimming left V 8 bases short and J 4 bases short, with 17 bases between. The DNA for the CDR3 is TGTGCCAGCGGCGGGATCAGGGTGATCTATGGCTACACCTTC. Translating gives CASGGIRVIYGYTF.

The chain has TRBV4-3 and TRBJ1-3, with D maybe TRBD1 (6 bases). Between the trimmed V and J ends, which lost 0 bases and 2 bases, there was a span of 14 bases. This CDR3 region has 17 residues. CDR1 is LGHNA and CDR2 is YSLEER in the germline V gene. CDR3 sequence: CASSQDGWGGTGNTIYF. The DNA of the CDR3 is TGCGCCAGCAGCCAAGATGGGTGGGGGGGCACTGGAAACACCATATATTTT.

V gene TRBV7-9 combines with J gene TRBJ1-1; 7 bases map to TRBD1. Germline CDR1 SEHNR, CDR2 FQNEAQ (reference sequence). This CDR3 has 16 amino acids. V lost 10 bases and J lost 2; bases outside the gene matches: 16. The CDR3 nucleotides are TGTGCCATCTCCGAGAAAACAGGGGCACTTAACACTGAAGCTTTCTTT. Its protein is CAISEKTGALNTEAFF.

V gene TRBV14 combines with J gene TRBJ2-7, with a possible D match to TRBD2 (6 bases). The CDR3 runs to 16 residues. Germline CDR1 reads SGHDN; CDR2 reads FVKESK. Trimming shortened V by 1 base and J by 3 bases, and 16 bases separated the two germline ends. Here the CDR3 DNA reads TGTGCCAGCAGCCAAGCTAGGGACGGGAGACTCTACGAGCAGTACTTC. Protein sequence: CASSQARDGRLYEQYF.

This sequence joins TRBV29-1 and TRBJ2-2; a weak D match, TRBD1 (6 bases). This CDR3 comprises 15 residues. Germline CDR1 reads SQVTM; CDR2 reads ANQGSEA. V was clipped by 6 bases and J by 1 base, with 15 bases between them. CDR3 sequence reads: CSVRPGQMNTGELFF. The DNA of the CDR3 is TGCAGCGTCCGTCCGGGACAAATGAACACCGGGGAGCTGTTTTTT.

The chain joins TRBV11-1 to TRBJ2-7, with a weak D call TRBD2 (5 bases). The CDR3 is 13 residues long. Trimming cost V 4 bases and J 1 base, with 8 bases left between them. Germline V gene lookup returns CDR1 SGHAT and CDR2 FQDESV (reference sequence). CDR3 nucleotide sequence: TGTGCCAGCAGCTCAAGGGAGTCCTACGAGCAGTACTTC. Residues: CASSSRESYEQYF.